Listed below are T cell receptor beta chains from one sample, sequenced in a study of blood T cell repertoires in COVID-19. TCRdb keeps only in-frame clones here, not all; method: immunoSEQ multiplex PCR. The data contain 150,000 to 200,000 clones, about 91% of them singletons. Sequencing was carried out using peripheral blood. All receptors come from a woman aged 25 to 45 with acute or convalescent COVID-19. Both conserved end residues are part of each CDR3. The D gene is left open where the match is weak. Some rows have no size entry. The others give once, few or many, or a class for an expanded clone.

v_gene	len	d_gene	j_gene	abundance	CDR3nt	CDR3aa
TRBV19	14	NA	TRBJ1-6	NA	TGTGCCAGTAGTATAGAGGGCAAGTCCTCACCCCTCCACTTT	CASSIEGKSSPLHF
TRBV5-4	12	NA	TRBJ2-3	NA	TGTGCCAGCAGCTCCACGGGTGATACGCAGTATTTT	CASSSTGDTQYF
TRBV18	13	NA	TRBJ2-3	NA	TGTGCCAGCTCACCCGACTCCTTATCTTTGCAGTATTTT	CASSPDSLSLQYF
TRBV10-1	13	NA	TRBJ2-7	few	TGCGCCAGCAGTGAGAGGGACTCCGCCGAGCAGTACTTC	CASSERDSAEQYF
TRBV6-6	13	NA	TRBJ2-1	NA	TGTGCCAGCACTACAGTTTCCTACAATGAGCAGTTCTTC	CASTTVSYNEQFF
TRBV6-5	14	NA	TRBJ1-5	NA	TGTGCCAGCAACCAACACCGAGGGTATCAGCCCCAGCATTTT	CASNQHRGYQPQHF
TRBV7-2	15	TRBD1	TRBJ1-5	once	TGTGCCAGCAGCCCCTCCACAGGGGGTCATCAGCCCCAGCATTTT	CASSPSTGGHQPQHF
TRBV14	15	NA	TRBJ1-1	NA	TGTGCCAGCAGCCAAGATCGAGGCCGATGGACTGAAGCTTTCTTT	CASSQDRGRWTEAFF
TRBV5-4	15	NA	TRBJ2-5	NA	TGTGCCAGCAGCTCCCCCGGGGGTCTTCAAGAGACCCAGTACTTC	CASSSPGGLQETQYF
TRBV2	13	NA	TRBJ2-7	NA	TGTGCCAACAAGCAGCCGGGAGCGTACGAGCAGTACTTC	CANKQPGAYEQYF
TRBV18	13	NA	TRBJ1-5	NA	TGTGCCAGCTCACCGGGACAACTACAGCCCCAGCATTTT	CASSPGQLQPQHF
TRBV27	14	NA	TRBJ1-1	NA	TGTGCCAGCAGCCGAAGAGGGCGGTACACTGAAGCTTTCTTT	CASSRRGRYTEAFF
TRBV7-8	13	NA	TRBJ2-7	once	TGTGCCAGCAGCTTAGCGCTCAGGGCTGAGCAGTACTTC	CASSLALRAEQYF
TRBV5-8	15	TRBD2	TRBJ2-1	NA	TGTGCCAGCAGCTTGGAACTAGCGGGAGGAGATGAGCAGTTCTTC	CASSLELAGGDEQFF
TRBV18	17	NA	TRBJ1-4	NA	TGTGCCAGCTCACCACTCACCCCTATGACAGGACAAGAAAAACTGTTTTTT	CASSPLTPMTGQEKLFF